These 26 T cell receptor beta chains came from one sample sequenced in a study of tumor-infiltrating lymphocytes in primary liver carcinoma. Total RNA (roughly 530 ng) served as template for TCR beta cDNA synthesis primed by a constant-region primer. Three nested multiplex PCR rounds, a slightly modified ARM-PCR method, built the TCR beta libraries. TRBV1-TRBV30 forward and Cbeta reverse primers drove the first two roughly 10-cycle rounds. TCRdb independently ran MiXCR on the multiplex PCR reads; one entry per CDR3 protein. Of just under 95,000 distinct CDR3 sequences listed, less than 75% are singletons. Bulk tissue was left unsorted, and RNA and DNA were co-extracted from 20-30 mg of it. The specimen sequenced was tumor-adjacent normal liver tissue. The receptors stem from a man in his forties or fifties with primary liver carcinoma and hepatitis B virus infection.

Points on this clonotype: A junction end diverges from the germline sequence, so it may reflect a read error. This chain joins TRBV10-2 and TRBJ1-2; the D is unclear. Germline V gene lookup returns CDR1 WSHSY and CDR2 SAAADI. The CDR3 consists of 14 residues. This CDR3 is CASSELTTNYDYTF. DNA for the CDR3: TGCGCCAGCAGTGAGCTGACAACTAACTATGACTACACCTTC.

As concerns this clonotype: At one end, the junction sequence differs from germline, possibly due to a read error. The chain employs TRBV12-5 and TRBJ2-2, with D tentatively TRBD2 (5 bases). CDR1 LGHNT and CDR2 FRNRAP come from the germline V gene. The CDR3 contains 16 residues. The DNA for the CDR3 is TGTGCTAGTGGTCCTCCGAGGGCCGCGAATACCGGGGAGCTGTTTTTT. This codes for CASGPPRAANTGELFF.

Comments on this clonotype: An end of the junction does not agree with germline; a read error may underlie this. The chain joins TRBV6-2 or TRBV6-3 to TRBJ2-7; 10 nucleotides agree with TRBD2. The CDR3 covers 17 residues. From germline, CDR1 is MNHEY and CDR2 SVGEGT. The CDR3 bases are TGTGCCTGCAGAACTTCCCCCTGGACTAGCGGTCCCTACGAGCAGTACTTC. Amino acids: CACRTSPWTSGPYEQYF.

Of note for this clonotype: Since a much larger clone is just one base distant, this may be a read error. The CDR3 nucleotides are TGTGCCAGCAATTACCGCCAGGGCGGGGAGACCCAGTACTTC. It encodes CASNYRQGGETQYF. The chain couples TRBV6-6 to TRBJ2-5; D is possibly TRBD1 or TRBD2 (5 bases each). This CDR3 comprises 14 residues. Germline-derived CDR1 and CDR2 are MNHNY and SVGAGI (reference sequence).

Details on this clonotype: Its ends do not fully match the called genes, so a read error is possible. This chain uses TRBV11-2 with TRBJ2-1; the D call may be TRBD1 or TRBD2 (5 bases each). The CDR3 consists of 14 residues. Germline V gene lookup returns CDR1 SGHAT and CDR2 FQNNGV. CDR3 protein: CASSSVRGRGEHFF. The CDR3 DNA is TGTGCTAGCAGCTCAGTTCGGGGAAGGGGTGAGCACTTCTTC.

A remark on this clonotype: The final CDR3 position lacks the conserved phenylalanine or tryptophan, pointing to a likely read error. The chain couples TRBV12-3 or TRBV12-4 to TRBJ1-1; the D gene is possibly TRBD1 (5 bases). There are 15 residues in the CDR3. The DNA of the CDR3 is TGTGCCAGCAGTCCGCCGGGGGGGTTCTCGACTGATGCTTTCCTT. Translated, it gives CASSPPGGFSTDAFL.

Comments on this clonotype: A much bigger clone sits one base away, suggesting this may be a read error. The J gene is TRBJ2-7, the V gene TRBV5-6; D remains unclear. This CDR3 spans 13 amino acids. CDR1 and CDR2 from the germline V gene are SGHDT and YYEEEE. DNA of the CDR3: TGTGCCGGCAGCCGTATCGATGGCTACGAGCAGTACTTC. Its translation: CAGSRIDGYEQYF.

V and J are TRBV19 and TRBJ2-3, with a tentative D call TRBD1 (5 bases). The V gene's germline CDR1 is LNHDA and CDR2 SQIVND (reference sequence). The CDR3 extends over 13 amino acids. V was clipped by 6 bases and J by 1 base, with 8 bases between them. The CDR3 spells CASRDSRTDTQYF. The CDR3 DNA reads TGTGCCAGTAGAGACAGCCGCACAGATACGCAGTATTTT.

Points on this clonotype: Since the CDR3 does not end with the conserved phenylalanine or tryptophan, this likely comes from a read error. Because the CDR3's place on the DNA is in doubt, the DNA is left out and the CDR3 is given as listed by TCRdb. The chain combines TRBV6-5 with TRBJ2-5. The CDR3 region is 11 residues in length, termini included. The V gene's germline CDR1 is MNHEY and CDR2 SVGAGI. CDR3 amino acids: CASSLGETQYL.

The chain uses TRBV6-6 and TRBJ2-3, with a possible D match to TRBD2 (5 bases). The V gene's germline CDR1 is MNHNY and CDR2 SVGAGI (reference sequence). Trimming cost V 6 bases and J 2 bases, with 18 bases left between them. The CDR3 is 16 amino acids. CDR3 amino acids: CASRPHATNLTDTQYF. The CDR3 nucleotides are TGTGCCAGCAGGCCCCACGCGACTAACCTCACAGATACGCAGTATTTT.

V usage is TRBV7-8 and J usage is TRBJ1-1; 7 nucleotides match TRBD1. The CDR3 spans 16 residues. Germline V lookup: CDR1 SGHVS, CDR2 FQNEAQ. V lost 4 bases, J lost 0 bases, and 8 bases stayed unmatched. The CDR3: CASSSLAGGMNTEAFF. The CDR3 nucleotides are TGTGCCAGCAGCTCACTAGCAGGGGGAATGAACACTGAAGCTTTCTTT.

There are a few counts of this clonotype. The V and J genes are TRBV11-2 and TRBJ2-3; D is undetermined. The V and J ends lost 2 bases and 6 bases respectively, with 12 bases between them. This CDR3 is 14 amino acids long. The V gene's germline CDR1 is SGHAT and CDR2 FQNNGV. The CDR3 bases are TGTGCCAGCAGCTTAAACCGACAAGGGGATACGCAGTATTTT. This gives the protein CASSLNRQGDTQYF.

Concerning this clonotype itself: Just one base apart from a much larger clone, this may be a read error. The chain carries TRBV5-5 and TRBJ2-1; no clear D gene. The CDR3 sequence is 15 residues long. Trimming left V 0 bases short and J 0 bases short, with 7 bases between. Germline-derived CDR1 and CDR2 are SGHKS and YYEKEE (reference sequence). The CDR3: CASSLETSSYNEQFF. The CDR3 DNA sequence: TGTGCCAGCAGCTTGGAGACGAGCTCCTACAATGAGCAGTTCTTC.

On this clonotype: An end of the junction differs from the germline gene, which may be a read error. The rearrangement joins TRBV12-3 or TRBV12-4 to TRBJ1-1; 8 positions agree with TRBD1. The CDR3 totals 16 residues. The CDR3 sequence is CASSSSFGQGHAEVVF. The CDR3 nucleotides are TGTGCCAGCAGTTCCTCTTTTGGACAGGGACACGCTGAAGTTGTCTTT.

Comment on this clonotype: The junction departs from the called germline gene at one end, perhaps through a read error. V usage is TRBV6-6 and J usage is TRBJ2-7, with 10 bases that match TRBD2. Germline lookup yields CDR1 MNHNY and CDR2 SVGAGI (reference sequence). The CDR3 covers 16 residues. The CDR3 here is CASSSLTSGDPSEQYF. The CDR3 DNA sequence: TGTGCCAGCAGTTCCCTCACTAGCGGGGATCCCTCCGAGCAGTATTTC.

In the case of this clonotype: This may arise from a read error, as a much more abundant clone is one base away. V gene TRBV29-1 combines with J gene TRBJ1-4, with D maybe TRBD1 (5 bases). Germline CDR1 and CDR2: SQVTM and ANQGSEA. This CDR3 is 12 amino acids long. CDR3 loop: CSVGETGEKQFF. The CDR3 nucleotides are TGCAGCGTTGGCGAAACGGGGGAAAAACAGTTTTTT.

With regard to this clonotype: Lacking the conserved final phenylalanine or tryptophan, this CDR3 likely reflects a read error. This chain uses TRBV11-1 with TRBJ1-5; 7 positions match TRBD1. J lost 6 bases, V lost 5 bases, and 7 bases had no gene match. Looked up from germline, CDR1 is SGHAT and CDR2 is FQDESV (reference sequence). The length of the CDR3 is 14 residues. CDR3 sequence reads: CASSRTGTIQPQHS. The CDR3 DNA sequence: TGTGCCAGCAGCAGGACAGGTACGATTCAGCCCCAGCATTCT.

This clonotype was found many times. J is TRBJ2-7 and V is TRBV6-5; the match to TRBD1 covers 10 bases. V shed 0 bases, J shed 2 bases, and the junction held 1 base outside the gene matches. This CDR3 has 15 residues. Germline-derived CDR1 and CDR2 are MNHEY and SVGAGI. CDR3 residues: CASSYSTGGPYEQYF. DNA of the CDR3: TGTGCCAGCAGTTACTCGACAGGGGGCCCCTACGAGCAGTACTTC.

About this clonotype itself: The junction departs from germline at one end; a sequencing error may be responsible. V usage is TRBV5-4 and J usage is TRBJ2-2; 11 positions match TRBD1. The CDR3 sequence is 16 residues long. The germline V gene encodes CDR1 SGHNT and CDR2 YYREEE (reference sequence). CDR3 bases: TGTGCCAGCAGCCCGCCGGGACAGGGGGGCACCGGGGAGTTGTTTTTT. Translated: CASSPPGQGGTGELFF. The full variable domain, its missing parts supplied by reference TRBV5-4 and TRBJ2-2, is ETGVTQSPTHLIKTRGQQVTLRCSSQSGHNTVSWYQQALGQGPQFIFQYYREEENGRGNFPPRFSGLQFPNYSSELNVNALELDDSALYLCASSPPGQGGTGELFFGEGSRLTVL.

As regards this clonotype: Since no conserved phenylalanine or tryptophan closes the CDR3, a read error is the likely cause. The CDR3, as DNA: TGTACCAGCAGCAATCAGGGGATTGAGCAGTTCCTC. Its protein is CTSSNQGIEQFL. The chain combines TRBV11-2 with TRBJ2-1; possibly TRBD1 for D (6 bases). The CDR3 loop spans 12 amino acids. CDR1 and CDR2 from the germline V gene are SGHAT and FQNNGV.

This clonotype was counted ten times or more. A much larger clone differs from this one at a single base, so this may be a read error. The chain employs TRBV6-5 and TRBJ2-3, with a possible D match to TRBD2 (6 bases). In germline, CDR1 is MNHEY, CDR2 SVGAGI. CDR3 length equals 13 residues. This CDR3 reads CAISKTRADTQYF. In DNA, the CDR3 is TGTGCCATCAGTAAGACTAGGGCAGATACGCAGTATTTT.

The gene calls are TRBV28 and TRBJ2-6; D is perhaps TRBD2 (6 bases). The CDR3 consists of 17 residues. The V gene's germline CDR1 is MDHEN and CDR2 SYDVKM. The ends were cut back, 10 bases at V and 0 bases at J, with 19 bases in the middle. The DNA for the CDR3 is TGTGCCACTAGTGGCGGGACTTCGAACTCTGGGGCCAACGTCCTGACTTTC. It is translated as CATSGGTSNSGANVLTF.

This clonotype was counted at least ten times. The chain combines TRBV28 with TRBJ2-5; TRBD1 matches 8 bases. V lost 4 bases to trimming and J lost 3 bases; unmatched junction nucleotides: 4. The CDR3 covers 14 residues. Per the germline V gene, CDR1 is MDHEN and CDR2 is SYDVKM. CDR3 sequence (DNA): TGTGCCAGCAGTTCCTTGGACAGGGAAGAGACCCAGTACTTC. Residues: CASSSLDREETQYF.

This clonotype has ten or more counts. V and J are TRBV12-3 or TRBV12-4 and TRBJ2-1; 9 positions agree with TRBD2. The junction had 13 bases not matched to a gene; V was cut back by 5 bases and J by 8 bases. The CDR3 has 16 amino acids. The CDR3 region is CASSGPGSGRLYEQFF. In DNA, the CDR3 is TGTGCCAGCAGTGGCCCTGGAAGCGGGAGGTTGTATGAGCAGTTCTTC.

With regard to this clonotype: A much larger clonotype is one base distant, so this may be a read error. The chain employs TRBV6-6 and TRBJ2-3, with TRBD2 matching over 12 bases. This CDR3 is 15 amino acids long. Germline V CDR1 and CDR2: MNHNY, SVGAGI (reference sequence). V trimming: 6 bases; J trimming: 10 bases; junction bases outside the gene matches: 11. The CDR3 loop is CASSFGLAGRSSQYF. CDR3 nucleotides: TGTGCCAGCAGCTTCGGACTAGCGGGACGGTCGTCGCAGTATTTT.

The chain is built from TRBV30 and TRBJ2-5; 8 nucleotides line up with TRBD1. The V and J ends lost 0 bases and 7 bases, in that order; junction bases with no gene match: 10. CDR1 and CDR2 from the germline V gene are GTSNPN and SVGIG (reference sequence). This CDR3 is 15 amino acids long. This CDR3 is CAWSVQQGARGTQYF. CDR3 sequence (DNA): TGTGCCTGGAGTGTACAGCAGGGGGCGCGTGGGACCCAGTACTTC.